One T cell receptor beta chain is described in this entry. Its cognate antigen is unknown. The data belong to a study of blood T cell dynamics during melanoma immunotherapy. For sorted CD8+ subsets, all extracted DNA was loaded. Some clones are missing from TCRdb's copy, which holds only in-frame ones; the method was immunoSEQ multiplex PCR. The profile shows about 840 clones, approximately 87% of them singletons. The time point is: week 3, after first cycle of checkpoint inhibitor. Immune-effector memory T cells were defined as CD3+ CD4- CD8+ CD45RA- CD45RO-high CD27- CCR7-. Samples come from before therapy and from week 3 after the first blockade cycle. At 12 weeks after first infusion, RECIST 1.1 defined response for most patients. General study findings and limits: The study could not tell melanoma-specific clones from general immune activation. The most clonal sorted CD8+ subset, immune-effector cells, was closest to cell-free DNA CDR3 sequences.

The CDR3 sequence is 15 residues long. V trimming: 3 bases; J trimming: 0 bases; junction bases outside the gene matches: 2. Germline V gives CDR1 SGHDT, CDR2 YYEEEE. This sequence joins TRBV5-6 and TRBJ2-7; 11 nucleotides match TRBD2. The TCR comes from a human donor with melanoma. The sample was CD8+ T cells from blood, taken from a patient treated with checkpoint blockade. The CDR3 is CASSSSGRISYEQYF. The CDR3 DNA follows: TGTGCCAGCAGCTCTAGCGGGAGGATCTCCTACGAGCAGTACTTC.